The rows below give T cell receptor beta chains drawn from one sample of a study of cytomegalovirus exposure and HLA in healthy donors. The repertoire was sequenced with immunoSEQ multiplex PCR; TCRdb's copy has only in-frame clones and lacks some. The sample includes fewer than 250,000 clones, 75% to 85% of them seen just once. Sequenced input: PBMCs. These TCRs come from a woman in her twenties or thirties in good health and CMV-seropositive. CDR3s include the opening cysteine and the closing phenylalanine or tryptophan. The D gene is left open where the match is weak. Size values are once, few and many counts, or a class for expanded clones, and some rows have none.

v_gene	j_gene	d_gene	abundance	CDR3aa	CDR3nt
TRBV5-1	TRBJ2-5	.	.	CASSLGGDTETQYF	TGCGCCAGCAGCTTGGGAGGTGATACAGAGACCCAGTACTTC
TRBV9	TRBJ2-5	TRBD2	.	CASSVFGGGAEETQYF	TGTGCCAGCAGCGTATTTGGCGGGGGGGCCGAAGAGACCCAGTACTTC
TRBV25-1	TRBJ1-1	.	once	CASSRGGLSEAFF	TGTGCCAGCAGTCGGGGGGGGCTTAGTGAAGCTTTCTTT
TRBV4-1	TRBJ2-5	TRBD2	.	CASSQEVTAGGPETQYF	TGCGCCAGCAGCCAAGAGGTGACAGCGGGGGGGCCGGAGACCCAGTACTTC
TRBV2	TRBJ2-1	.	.	CASSPGTPAEQFF	TGTGCCAGCAGTCCCGGGACTCCAGCCGAGCAGTTCTTC
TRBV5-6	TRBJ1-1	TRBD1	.	CASSLGQGGAAFF	TGTGCCAGCAGCTTAGGACAGGGAGGTGCAGCTTTCTTT
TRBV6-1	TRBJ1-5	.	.	CASSESGAVDQPQHF	TGTGCCAGCAGTGAATCTGGGGCCGTCGATCAGCCCCAGCATTTT
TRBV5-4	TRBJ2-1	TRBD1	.	CASSVLMTGYSVNEQFF	TGTGCCAGCAGCGTACTCATGACAGGGTATTCGGTCAATGAGCAGTTCTTC
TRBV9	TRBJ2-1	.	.	CASSVGIASGAAYNEQFF	TGTGCCAGCAGCGTAGGAATTGCTTCAGGGGCAGCTTACAATGAGCAGTTCTTC
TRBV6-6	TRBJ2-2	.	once	CASSYSGTNTGELFF	TGTGCCAGCAGTTACTCCGGGACGAACACCGGGGAGCTGTTTTTT
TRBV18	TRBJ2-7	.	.	CASSPPGARDRYEQYF	TGTGCCAGCTCACCACCGGGGGCCAGAGACCGGTACGAGCAGTACTTC
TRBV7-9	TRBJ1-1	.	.	CASSARTRVTEAFF	TGTGCCAGCAGCGCAAGGACTCGAGTCACTGAAGCTTTCTTT